The rows below give T cell receptor beta chains drawn from one sample of a study of OX40 agonist ivuxolimab in advanced cancers. Assay used: immunoSEQ multiplex PCR; TCRdb lists only in-frame clones, some missing. The table has 66,000 or so clones, 75% to 90% seen once; the top ten hold 2%. Sequenced material: CD4+ or CD8+ T cells sorted from blood, taken in a trial of the OX40 agonist ivuxolimab. Receptor source: an adult with an advanced solid tumor such as melanoma, head and neck, liver or kidney cancer. Each CDR3 is given with its conserved first and last residue. The D gene is left open where the match is weak. Some rows have no size entry. The others give once, few or many, or a class for an expanded clone.

abundance: .
v_gene: TRBV7-9
d_gene: .
j_gene: TRBJ1-3
CDR3aa: CASSLWQGIGNTIYF

abundance: .
v_gene: TRBV28
d_gene: TRBD2
j_gene: TRBJ2-1
CDR3aa: CASSSYPGTSGGYSNEQFF

abundance: .
v_gene: TRBV5-5
d_gene: .
j_gene: TRBJ2-1
CDR3aa: CASSLVAYNEQFF

abundance: .
v_gene: TRBV28
d_gene: TRBD1
j_gene: TRBJ1-3
CDR3aa: CASSLPGGTGNTIYF

abundance: .
v_gene: TRBV27
d_gene: TRBD2
j_gene: TRBJ2-1
CDR3aa: CASSLRPLAGTYNEQFF

abundance: .
v_gene: TRBV18
d_gene: .
j_gene: TRBJ2-7
CDR3aa: CASSSQVGVGVEQYF

abundance: .
v_gene: TRBV11-2
d_gene: TRBD2
j_gene: TRBJ2-7
CDR3aa: CASSQGTSGVYEQYF

abundance: .
v_gene: TRBV28
d_gene: .
j_gene: TRBJ1-1
CDR3aa: CASRQGATEAFF

abundance: .
v_gene: TRBV5-4
d_gene: TRBD1
j_gene: TRBJ2-4
CDR3aa: CASSLAGSGRQGGIQYF

abundance: .
v_gene: TRBV19
d_gene: TRBD2
j_gene: TRBJ2-1
CDR3aa: CASSMGTSGRNEQFF

abundance: .
v_gene: TRBV28
d_gene: .
j_gene: TRBJ1-1
CDR3aa: CASTIDLQHTEAFF

abundance: once
v_gene: TRBV2
d_gene: .
j_gene: TRBJ1-5
CDR3aa: CASSGVGIIQPQHF

abundance: once
v_gene: TRBV30
d_gene: .
j_gene: TRBJ1-4
CDR3aa: CAWSVGQANEKLFF

abundance: .
v_gene: TRBV7-2
d_gene: TRBD1
j_gene: TRBJ1-5
CDR3aa: CASSSRTGSNQPQHF

abundance: .
v_gene: TRBV7-9
d_gene: .
j_gene: TRBJ2-3
CDR3aa: CASSPTGSTDTQYF

abundance: once
v_gene: TRBV5-1
d_gene: TRBD2
j_gene: TRBJ2-1
CDR3aa: CASSLDTGGPVEQFF

abundance: .
v_gene: TRBV4-2
d_gene: .
j_gene: TRBJ2-3
CDR3aa: CASSRGSRDLRWTDTQYF

abundance: .
v_gene: TRBV14
d_gene: .
j_gene: .
CDR3aa: CASSQDRSRSYEQYF

abundance: .
v_gene: TRBV5-1
d_gene: TRBD2
j_gene: TRBJ2-3
CDR3aa: CASSFRLAGTDTQYF

abundance: .
v_gene: TRBV19
d_gene: .
j_gene: TRBJ2-6
CDR3aa: CASNEVRLGANVLTF

abundance: .
v_gene: TRBV18
d_gene: .
j_gene: TRBJ2-7
CDR3aa: CASSPPRAAMVYEQYF

abundance: .
v_gene: TRBV5-1
d_gene: .
j_gene: TRBJ1-2
CDR3aa: CASSLGGNYGYTF

abundance: .
v_gene: TRBV28
d_gene: .
j_gene: TRBJ1-2
CDR3aa: CASTPRNYGYTF

abundance: few
v_gene: TRBV30
d_gene: .
j_gene: TRBJ1-5
CDR3aa: CAWSGQRNQPQHF

abundance: .
v_gene: TRBV29-1
d_gene: TRBD1
j_gene: TRBJ2-3
CDR3aa: CSVGQSSTDTQYF

abundance: .
v_gene: TRBV4-2
d_gene: .
j_gene: TRBJ1-4
CDR3aa: CASSRRTEGATNEKLFF

abundance: once
v_gene: TRBV27
d_gene: .
j_gene: TRBJ2-7
CDR3aa: CASSGEGPPYEQYF

abundance: .
v_gene: TRBV5-4
d_gene: TRBD1
j_gene: TRBJ1-2
CDR3aa: CASSATGIHYGYTF

abundance: few
v_gene: TRBV18
d_gene: .
j_gene: TRBJ1-1
CDR3aa: CASSHGQNTEAFF

abundance: .
v_gene: TRBV5-8
d_gene: TRBD1
j_gene: TRBJ2-5
CDR3aa: CASSQGASFQETQYF

abundance: .
v_gene: TRBV29-1
d_gene: .
j_gene: TRBJ1-1
CDR3aa: CSVLQGNTEAFF

abundance: once
v_gene: TRBV28
d_gene: .
j_gene: TRBJ2-7
CDR3aa: CASSFQRYEQYF

abundance: .
v_gene: TRBV5-6
d_gene: .
j_gene: TRBJ1-6
CDR3aa: CASSLGQGSSPLHF

abundance: .
v_gene: TRBV6-6
d_gene: TRBD2
j_gene: TRBJ2-5
CDR3aa: CASSPRTSGREETQYF

abundance: .
v_gene: TRBV19
d_gene: .
j_gene: TRBJ2-6
CDR3aa: CASSIAGFSGANVLTF

abundance: .
v_gene: TRBV19
d_gene: TRBD2
j_gene: TRBJ2-1
CDR3aa: CASSSQGLGTYEQFF

abundance: .
v_gene: TRBV29-1
d_gene: TRBD2
j_gene: TRBJ2-5
CDR3aa: CSVGGLAGETQYF

abundance: .
v_gene: TRBV9
d_gene: .
j_gene: TRBJ1-3
CDR3aa: CASSVVGGISGNTIYF

abundance: .
v_gene: TRBV7-9
d_gene: .
j_gene: TRBJ2-3
CDR3aa: CASSLQQTAASTDTQYF

abundance: .
v_gene: TRBV27
d_gene: TRBD2
j_gene: TRBJ2-1
CDR3aa: CASSSRAGSSYNEQFF

abundance: .
v_gene: TRBV7-8
d_gene: TRBD2
j_gene: TRBJ2-7
CDR3aa: CASSPPRAGGTEQYF

abundance: .
v_gene: TRBV5-8
d_gene: .
j_gene: TRBJ1-3
CDR3aa: CASSFDGPLGNTIYF

abundance: .
v_gene: TRBV7-9
d_gene: .
j_gene: TRBJ1-1
CDR3aa: CASSWVMGSSTEAFF

abundance: few
v_gene: TRBV5-1
d_gene: .
j_gene: TRBJ1-1
CDR3aa: CASSLLLGGTEAFF

abundance: .
v_gene: TRBV21-1
d_gene: .
j_gene: TRBJ1-2
CDR3aa: CASSIGPGWGYTF

abundance: .
v_gene: TRBV7-9
d_gene: .
j_gene: TRBJ1-2
CDR3aa: CASSSNRGNKYQIYGYTF

abundance: .
v_gene: TRBV5-1
d_gene: TRBD1
j_gene: TRBJ1-1
CDR3aa: CASRNQGAPRTEAFF

abundance: few
v_gene: TRBV19
d_gene: .
j_gene: TRBJ2-1
CDR3aa: CASSRGPSYNEQFF

abundance: medium-sized
v_gene: TRBV7-9
d_gene: .
j_gene: TRBJ1-4
CDR3aa: CASSLAQGSSNEKLFF

abundance: .
v_gene: TRBV2
d_gene: .
j_gene: TRBJ1-2
CDR3aa: CASSDWGGKSGYTF

abundance: .
v_gene: TRBV27
d_gene: TRBD1
j_gene: TRBJ1-4
CDR3aa: CASSLRTGRFEKLFF

abundance: .
v_gene: TRBV11-3
d_gene: TRBD1
j_gene: TRBJ1-1
CDR3aa: CASSGTENTEAFF

abundance: .
v_gene: TRBV19
d_gene: .
j_gene: TRBJ1-2
CDR3aa: CASSGQGTGYTF